These 14 T cell receptor beta chains came from one sample sequenced in a study of T-cell memory formation after mild COVID-19. TCRdb re-analysed the 5' RACE reads in MiXCR, keeping a single row per CDR3 protein. The table lists more than 250,000 distinct CDR3 sequences, 16% of them singletons. The sample comprised PBMCs or a T cell subset sorted from them (not recorded which). Source of these receptors: a man aged 18 to 29 who had mild COVID-19 (a few samples of this study predate the infection). Cell type and time point are not known.

This clonotype turned up a few times. This sequence joins TRBV7-3 and TRBJ2-2, with a possible D match to TRBD1 (6 bases). The germline V and J ends were trimmed by 5 bases and 3 bases, with 13 bases remaining between them. The CDR3 covers 15 residues. Germline V gives CDR1 SGHTA, CDR2 FQGTGA. CDR3 coding DNA: TGTGCCAGCAGCCTTCACCCAGGGGACACCGGGGAGCTGTTTTTT. Translation gives CASSLHPGDTGELFF. The full variable domain, rest sourced from reference TRBV7-3 and TRBJ2-2, is GAGVSQTPSNKVTEKGKYVELRCDPISGHTALYWYRQSLGQGPEFLIYFQGTGAADDSGLPNDRFFAVRPEGSVSTLKIQRTERGDSAVYLCASSLHPGDTGELFFGEGSRLTVL.

This clonotype was observed a few times. The chain's CDR3 is CASSEALGRMNTEAFF. The DNA of the CDR3 is TGTGCCAGCAGTGAGGCTTTAGGGAGGATGAACACTGAAGCTTTCTTT. The rearrangement uses TRBV6-1 and TRBJ1-1, with no clear D. Trimming took 3 bases from V and 0 from J, leaving 14 bases between them. The CDR3 is made up of 16 amino acids. The germline gives CDR1 MNHNS, CDR2 SASEGT.

Notes on this clonotype: At one end the junction does not follow the germline gene, possibly because of a read error. The J gene is TRBJ2-5, the V gene TRBV5-1; unclear D gene. The germline gives CDR1 SGHRS, CDR2 YFSETQ. The CDR3 length is 14 residues. The CDR3 nucleotides are TGCGCCAGCAGCTTGATCGATCCCTCTACTGTTCAGGACTTC. Translation: CASSLIDPSTVQDF.

The V and J genes are TRBV5-8 and TRBJ2-5; D possibly corresponds to TRBD1 (7 bases). Between the trimmed V and J ends, which lost 7 bases and 2 bases, there was a span of 21 bases. The CDR3 covers 16 residues. The germline V gene has CDR1 SGHTS and CDR2 YDEGEE. CDR3 in amino acids: CASGPGSGGYQETQYF. The CDR3, as DNA: TGTGCCAGCGGCCCGGGGTCAGGGGGGTATCAAGAGACCCAGTACTTC.

The chain has TRBV7-9 and TRBJ1-5, with TRBD1 matching 7 bases. V trimming: 4 bases; J trimming: 6 bases; junction bases outside the gene matches: 12. The CDR3 extends over 16 amino acids. Germline CDR1 SEHNR, CDR2 FQNEAQ (reference sequence). CDR3 coding DNA: TGTGCCAGCAGCTCGGGTCAAGGGGGCGCGTTTCAGCCCCAGCATTTT. Its protein product is CASSSGQGGAFQPQHF.

This clonotype was seen only a few times. In DNA form, the CDR3 reads TGTGCCAGCAGCGCACCCTACGAGCAGTACTTC. This encodes CASSAPYEQYF. This rearrangement joins TRBV7-2 to TRBJ2-7; D unresolved. The CDR3 is 11 residues long. Trimming left V 5 bases short and J 2 bases short, with 4 bases between. CDR1 and CDR2 (germline): SGHTA, FQGNSA.

The gene calls are TRBV5-1 and TRBJ2-7; TRBD1 matches 8 bases. Germline V lookup: CDR1 SGHRS, CDR2 YFSETQ. CDR3 length equals 16 residues. V trimming: 2 bases; J trimming: 6 bases; junction bases outside the gene matches: 13. CDR3 sequence (DNA): TGCGCCAGCAGCTTAGGGGACAGGTCCGCCTCTCGCGAGCAGTACTTC. It is translated as CASSLGDRSASREQYF.

The rearrangement links TRBV18 to TRBJ2-5; no reliable D call. Germline V gives CDR1 KGHSH, CDR2 LQKENI. The CDR3 is 13 amino acids. V was shortened by 1 base and J by 7 bases, with 10 bases between the two germline ends. The CDR3 region is CASSPLPGSTQYF. CDR3 bases: TGTGCCAGCTCACCACTCCCCGGATCGACCCAGTACTTC.

This clonotype was picked up a small number of times. The V call is TRBV7-2, the J call TRBJ1-1; D is unresolved. Germline V gives CDR1 SGHTA, CDR2 FQGNSA. This CDR3 has 16 residues. V was shortened by 0 bases and J by 8 bases, with 19 bases between the two germline ends. In nucleotides, the CDR3 is TGTGCCAGCAGCTTAGCGCAGTCATTAGTTTTTCGGGAAGCTTTCTTT. It translates to CASSLAQSLVFREAFF. The full variable domain, completed using reference TRBV7-2 and TRBJ1-1, is GAGVSQSPSNKVTEKGKDVELRCDPISGHTALYWYRQSLGQGLEFLIYFQGNSAPDKSGLPSDRFSAERTGGSVSTLTIQRTQQEDSAVYLCASSLAQSLVFREAFFGQGTRLTVV.

Many counts were recorded for this clonotype. The chain couples TRBV20-1 to TRBJ2-2, with 8 bases aligning to TRBD2. Germline-derived CDR1 and CDR2 are DFQATT and SNEGSKA (reference sequence). The CDR3 runs to 14 residues. Unmatched junction bases numbered 2, after V lost 2 bases and J lost 3 bases. CDR3 loop: CSARSSGDTGELFF. The CDR3 DNA reads as TGCAGTGCTAGAAGTAGCGGGGACACCGGGGAGCTGTTTTTT.

This clonotype has more than one count but fewer than ten. The V call is TRBV5-1, the J call TRBJ2-1, with D maybe TRBD1 (7 bases). V lost 0 bases to trimming and J lost 4 bases, with 14 bases between them. CDR1 SGHRS and CDR2 YFSETQ come from the germline V gene. The CDR3 has 16 residues. The CDR3 DNA reads as TGCGCCAGCAGCTTGGCTGCAGGGGGGACTTACAATGAGCAGTTCTTC. Protein: CASSLAAGGTYNEQFF.

The chain couples TRBV11-2 to TRBJ2-1; no clear D. The germline CDR1 and CDR2 sequences are SGHAT and FQNNGV. The CDR3 is 12 residues long. Trimming pared 5 bases from V and 10 bases from J, leaving 12 bases between. In DNA, the CDR3 is TGTGCCAGCAGCGTTCTCATTCGAGAGCAGTTCTTC. Translating it yields CASSVLIREQFF.

The V and J genes are TRBV7-2 and TRBJ2-2, with 7 bases aligning to TRBD1. The V gene's germline CDR1 is SGHTA and CDR2 FQGNSA. The CDR3 covers 16 residues. V was pared by 5 bases and J by 0 bases, with 6 bases of the junction left unmatched. CDR3 in DNA: TGTGCCAGCAGCCAGACAGGGCTCTCGAACACCGGGGAGCTGTTTTTT. Encoded protein: CASSQTGLSNTGELFF.

V gene TRBV5-1 combines with J gene TRBJ2-1, with 7 bases fitting TRBD2. V lost 3 bases to trimming and J lost 7 bases; unmatched junction nucleotides: 10. This CDR3 has 15 amino acids. CDR1 is SGHRS and CDR2 is YFSETQ in the germline V gene. In DNA form, the CDR3 reads TGCGCCAGCAGCTCAAGACTAGCCGGCTTTAATGAGCAGTTCTTC. Translation: CASSSRLAGFNEQFF.